These 7 T cell receptor beta chains were sequenced from one sample in a study of blood T cell repertoires in COVID-19 (TCRdb year 2020). The library relied on the immunoSEQ multiplex PCR assay. TCRdb mirrors the immuneACCESS table, restricted to in-frame sequences. Some clones are absent from its copies; in checked studies, under half trace to an unresolved V gene, and the reason for the others is unknown. The sample table contains under 350,000 clones; only one count was recorded for around 87% of them. The top ten clones comprise roughly 1.3% of the sample. Sequencing used peripheral blood. All receptors derive from a man in his 70s with acute or convalescent COVID-19.

CDR3 sequence reads: CASSPSGQATYGYTF. As DNA, the CDR3 is TGCGCCAGCAGCCCGTCGGGACAGGCAACCTATGGCTACACCTTC. The rearrangement links TRBV4-1 to TRBJ1-2, with 8 bases matching TRBD1. The CDR3 consists of 15 residues. Germline V lookup: CDR1 MGHRA, CDR2 YSYEKL. V lost 4 bases, J lost 4 bases, and 8 bases stayed unmatched.

The CDR3, as DNA: TGTGCCAGCAGCACTAGTTTAGTGGTTTCTAGCACAGATACGCAGTATTTT. Translation gives CASSTSLVVSSTDTQYF. This chain joins TRBV2 and TRBJ2-3; possibly TRBD2 for D (5 bases). The germline CDR1 and CDR2 sequences are SNHLY and FYNNEI. CDR3 length: 17 residues. Trimming took 6 bases from V and 0 from J, leaving 19 bases between them.

V is TRBV2 and J is TRBJ2-7; D perhaps matches TRBD2 (5 bases). CDR1 SNHLY and CDR2 FYNNEI come from the germline V gene. V was pared by 1 base and J by 2 bases, with 9 bases between. CDR3 length: 14 amino acids. Here the CDR3 reads CASSEGLAPYEQYF. The CDR3 nucleotides read TGTGCCAGCAGTGAAGGGCTAGCCCCCTACGAGCAGTACTTC.

The chain carries TRBV3-1 (or the pseudogene TRBV3-2) and TRBJ1-3; D not certain. Between the trimmed V and J ends, which lost 2 bases and 4 bases, there was a span of 3 bases. The CDR3 has 12 amino acids. In germline, CDR1 is LGHDT, CDR2 YNNKEL (reference sequence). CDR3 protein: CASSQLGNTIYF. The CDR3 DNA is TGTGCCAGCAGCCAACTCGGAAACACCATATATTTT.

The chain couples TRBV5-4 to TRBJ2-5, with TRBD2 matching 10 bases. Germline V gene data show CDR1 as SGHNT and CDR2 as YYREEE (reference sequence). The V segment lost 5 bases and the J segment 4 bases; nucleotides outside the gene matches: 11. The CDR3 is 16 residues long. CDR3 residues: CASSLTSGERGETQYF. As DNA, the CDR3 is TGTGCCAGCAGTTTAACTAGCGGGGAGAGAGGAGAGACCCAGTACTTC.

This clone was counted a single time. CDR3 protein: CASSYTAGTGGVTEAFF. In DNA form, the CDR3 reads TGTGCCAGCAGTTATACAGCCGGGACAGGGGGCGTCACTGAAGCTTTCTTT. The chain recombines TRBV6-2 or TRBV6-3 with TRBJ1-1; 12 bases align to TRBD1. CDR1 is MNHEY and CDR2 is SVGEGT in the germline V gene. V trimming: 3 bases; J trimming: 4 bases; junction bases outside the gene matches: 9. This CDR3 contains 17 residues.

This clone was detected many times. The chain combines TRBV6-2 or TRBV6-3 with TRBJ2-7; D is perhaps TRBD1 (6 bases). Germline loops: CDR1 MNHEY, CDR2 SVGEGT. V was clipped by 2 bases and J by 2 bases, with 10 bases between them. CDR3 length: 14 amino acids. Written as DNA, the CDR3 is TGTGCCAGCAGTTACGGGACACGAACCTACGAGCAGTACTTC. Residues: CASSYGTRTYEQYF.